What follows describes a single TCR beta chain. These data come from a study of blood T cell repertoires in COVID-19. About the research overall: Spain, Italy and the United States supplied samples that represented acute and convalescent COVID-19. Nucleic acid was either cDNA or gDNA, and it came from T cells, B-cell-depleted T cells, or PBMCs.

The V gene lost 1 base and the J gene lost 4 bases, with 8 bases spanning the gap. This CDR3 spans 14 amino acids. Germline CDR1 is MNHEY and CDR2 is SVGAGI. Under the authors' procedure: Amplification of reference gene primers was used by the study to estimate nucleated cell counts. TCRdb keeps only in-frame clones here, not all; method: immunoSEQ multiplex PCR. That table gives V, J and clone size, and the DNA gave D and trimming. The repertoire holds 350,000 to 400,000 clones, with roughly 89% as singletons. The origin of this receptor is a man younger than 35 with active or convalescent COVID-19. Source material: peripheral blood. This chain connects TRBV6-5 to TRBJ2-1; D not certain. CDR3 nucleotide sequence: TGTGCCAGCAGTTACTATCAGACTTACAATGAGCAGTTCTTC. The encoded protein is CASSYYQTYNEQFF.